This T cell receptor beta chain was profiled in a study of graft-versus-host responses after intestinal transplantation. The CDR3 is 13 residues long. Germline V gene sequence: CDR1 SGHVS, CDR2 FNYEAQ. V dropped 6 bases and J dropped 4; count of bases not matched to a gene: 2. Study results and limitations: Analysis identified GvH clones in recipient marrow, with some appearing first in ileum or blood. Graft-donor T cell macrochimerism coincided with high graft-versus-host to host-versus-graft clonal ratios in allografts.

Assay: immunoSEQ multiplex PCR; the TCRdb copy retains only in-frame clones and omits some. Of approximately 100,000 clones in the sample, around 88% were seen once. A word on this clone: As yet, its antigen is unknown.

This clonotype was sampled from a human patient who received an intestinal transplant, so some T cells may come from the graft donor. The rearrangement links TRBV7-6 to TRBJ2-5; TRBD2 matches 10 bases. Sequencing used PBMCs, obtained 255 days after intestinal transplant. Here the CDR3 DNA reads TGTGCCAGCAGGCGGACTAGCGGAGAGACCCAGTACTTC. As protein: CASRRTSGETQYF. The full variable domain, in which reference TRBV7-6 and TRBJ2-5 provide the parts outside the CDR3, is GAGVSQSPRYKVTKRGQDVALRCDPISGHVSLYWYRQALGQGPEFLTYFNYEAQQDKSGLPNDRFSAERPEGSISTLTIQRTEQRDSAMYRCASRRTSGETQYFGPGTRLLVL.